The 5 T cell receptor beta chains reported below all come from one sample, sequenced in a study of blood T cell repertoires in COVID-19. Profiled with immunoSEQ multiplex PCR; TCRdb holds only in-frame clones, not every one. Of under 170,000 clones listed, 86% are singletons. Sequencing used peripheral blood. These receptors came from a man between 65 and 85 years old with acute or convalescent COVID-19.

V usage is TRBV29-1 and J usage is TRBJ1-3, with D possibly TRBD1 on 5 matching bases. V lost 1 base and J lost 6, with 7 bases in between. The CDR3 spans 12 residues. Germline V gene sequence: CDR1 SQVTM, CDR2 ANQGSEA. The CDR3 is CSVEGQLNTIYF. CDR3 sequence (DNA): TGCAGCGTTGAAGGACAGCTAAACACCATATATTTT.

The rearrangement links TRBV18 to TRBJ2-6; TRBD1 aligns across 8 bases. In germline, CDR1 is KGHSH, CDR2 LQKENI. The length of the CDR3 is 18 residues. Trimming removed 3 bases from V and 0 bases from J; junction bases left unmatched: 7. The CDR3 bases are TGTGCCAGCTCACCCCAGGGACAGGTAACCTCTGGGGCCAACGTCCTGACTTTC. Its protein is CASSPQGQVTSGANVLTF.

The chain combines TRBV28 with TRBJ2-1; 15 bases map to TRBD2. Looked up from germline, CDR1 is MDHEN and CDR2 is SYDVKM. The CDR3 length is 16 residues. V trimming: 5 bases; J trimming: 6 bases; junction bases outside the gene matches: 5. DNA of the CDR3: TGTGCCAGCAGTCCAACGGGACTAGCGGGAGGCAATGAGCAGTTCTTC. Translated: CASSPTGLAGGNEQFF.

The CDR3 spells CASSSLAGKVEQFF. The CDR3 DNA is TGTGCCAGCAGCTCACTAGCGGGAAAGGTTGAGCAGTTCTTC. V is TRBV7-9 and J is TRBJ2-1, with 10 bases identical to TRBD2. Germline CDR1 is SEHNR and CDR2 is FQNEAQ (reference sequence). Losses at the gene ends were 4 bases for V and 9 bases for J; bases not matched to a gene: 6. The CDR3 is made up of 14 amino acids.

Concerning this clone: In the same sample, other DNA sequences code for this CDR3. The V gene is TRBV7-3, the J gene TRBJ2-1, with 11 bases identical to TRBD2. With V trimmed by 2 bases and J by 4 bases, 1 base remained unmatched. Germline CDR1 is SGHTA and CDR2 is FQGTGA. This CDR3 contains 15 residues. Here the CDR3 DNA reads TGTGCCAGCAGCTTAGGGACTAGCGGTTACAATGAGCAGTTCTTC. This sequence encodes CASSLGTSGYNEQFF.